Many counts were recorded for the clone carrying this T cell receptor (beta chain). Antigen: not known. This entry comes from a study of human T cells and chemical hapten exposure. About the study: Patients received weekly diphenylcyclopropenone doses to the scalp throughout the roughly 26-week study.

CDR3 length: 14 residues. The V gene lost 2 bases and the J gene lost 2 bases, with 6 bases spanning the gap. CDR1 is KGHSH and CDR2 is LQKENI in the germline V gene. Whole-study results and caveats: High-frequency TCRs, those above 1 in 1000, stayed the same after DPC sensitization.

Time point given: pre-sensitization, week 0. Indicated treatment: therapeutic diphenylcyclopropenone sensitization with weekly scalp DPC. Alopecia patients, 18 to 70 years old and DPC-suitable, served as donors. TCRdb reprocessed the RACE reads via MiXCR and lists one record per CDR3 protein. The sample consists of 300,000 to 450,000 distinct CDR3 sequences, approximately 5% of them appearing once. The receptor was isolated from a woman in her 50s with alopecia areata. Some clones in this sample may be carry-over from other donors' samples. This material consisted of whole blood, taken in connection with sensitization to the hapten diphenylcyclopropenone (DPC). The chain combines TRBV18 with TRBJ2-2; D gene ambiguous. CDR3 protein: CASSPNSNTGELFF. CDR3 DNA sequence: TGTGCCAGCTCACCAAACAGCAACACCGGGGAGCTGTTTTTT.